This TCR beta chain was identified in a study of CD8 T cells in Susac syndrome (dated by TCRdb to between 2018 and 2020). The study in broad terms: Among the Susac syndrome patients who were sequenced, clinically active disease was present in 5 or 6 and clinical remission was observed in roughly 8. Repertoire sequencing was used to test whether CD8+ T cell activation and differentiation in Susac syndrome was antigen driven. Susac syndrome patients were therapy-naive, on corticosteroids (some also receiving IVIg), or on IVIg alone at blood withdrawal. What the study reported, not specific to this receptor: In the CD4+ T cell repertoire of Susac syndrome patients, clonal expansion was not detected. The number of individuals in the TCR sequencing and HLA analysis was recognized as being relatively small.

Peripheral blood CD8+ and CD4+ T cells from healthy donors, Susac syndrome patients and multiple sclerosis patients were profiled by high-throughput TCR beta sequencing. The Susac syndrome patients fulfilled recently defined diagnostic criteria for either definite or probable disease. Bulk CD8+ and CD4+ T cells were purified by magnetic negative isolation, whereas CD8+ TEMRA cells were enriched by FACS. Blood was collected in EDTA tubes and processed within 24 hours, with PBMCs isolated through density gradient centrifugation. PBMCs destined for TCR sequencing were cryopreserved in liquid nitrogen and later thawed in a 37 °C water bath. Purity of sorted or isolated CD4+, CD8+ and CD8+ TEMRA cells was at least 90%. RNA was extracted using the RNeasy kit, and roughly 0.45 to 1 ug of the RNA was reverse transcribed with random hexamers. The immunoSEQ multiplex PCR assay, covering 54 Vbeta and 13 Jbeta segments, was used to amplify TCR beta CDR3 regions. To correct PCR amplification bias, a synthetic template baseline was used for both primer optimization and computational correction. The original methods were these. Only productive sequences were kept, with reads annotated to V, D and J genes according to IMGT and analyzed in immunoSEQ Analyzer. Clonality was calculated as one minus the Shannon entropy normalized by log2 of the number of productive unique sequences. For each patient and control, public and private clones were evaluated within the 100 most prevalent clones. Clones were defined as Susac-specific when absent from the healthy and MS cohorts, from 1,000 to 1,100 published viral clones and from other ImmuneACCESS disease sequences. TCRdb cleaned the public reads at Q25 with fastp, built clones with MiXCR and kept in-frame beta chains. One record per CDR3 amino acid sequence lists the most common genes and DNA. The V and J calls and clone size are TCRdb's, not the authors'. For this sample there are 150,000 to 200,000 distinct CDR3 sequences; 85% to 95% appear just once. The ten largest clones capture around 0.1% of the sample.

Worth noting for this clonotype: The antigen it binds to is not known. Base qualities are not provided; no much larger clone lies one nucleotide away.

What was sequenced was CD4+ T cells from PBMCs. The receptor was isolated from a human donor with Susac syndrome.

The CDR3 region reads CAWSIGGNQPQHF. The nucleotides read TGTGCCTGGAGTATTGGTGGCAATCAGCCCCAGCATTTT. The chain uses TRBV30 and TRBJ1-5, with the D gene too uncertain to name. The CDR3 contains 13 residues, cysteine and phenylalanine counted. The entry retains the CDR3 DNA only, 39 bases that are in frame from base 1. A distance of 7 bases separates the germline ends of V and J, which lose 2 bases and 2 bases respectively. CDR1 and CDR2 (GTSNPN, SVGIG) derive from the germline V gene (reference sequence).